The present TCR beta chain was sequenced within a study of T cells in Graves' hyperthyroidism and ophthalmopathy. As for the study in general: Any treatment followed the collection of peripheral blood at initial diagnosis.

Amplification of TCR beta CDR3 regions used RNA as the template. The HTBI set primed first-round TCR CDR3 RT-PCR. TCRdb passed the multiplex PCR reads through MiXCR, listing each CDR3 protein once. The sample yields about 270,000 distinct CDR3 sequences, less than 30% seen once. This CDR3 spans 15 amino acids. Per germline, CDR1 MRHNA and CDR2 SNTAGT. V gave up 6 bases and J gave up 3 bases, with 17 bases separating them. This chain joins TRBV6-4 and TRBJ1-2, with a weak D call TRBD1 (5 bases). The sequencing sample was made of blood. This receptor was obtained from a man between 35 and 55 years old with Graves' hyperthyroidism that later progressed to Graves' ophthalmopathy. CDR3: CASSPSGFDDYGYTF. The CDR3, as DNA: TGTGCCAGCAGCCCTTCAGGGTTCGATGACTATGGCTACACCTTC.